The 5 T cell receptor beta chains below come from one sample, sequenced in a study of T cell clonality in common variable immunodeficiency. Using immunoSEQ multiplex PCR, the repertoire was profiled, and TCRdb retains in-frame clones only, with some absent. Singletons are absent from the sample, which has about 19,000 clones. The antigens for these receptors are not known. General study points: In common variable immunodeficiency, TCR beta chains reportedly carried fewer deletions and N-nucleotide insertions.

Sequenced material: peripheral blood mononuclear cells. The receptors shown here come from a human donor with common variable immunodeficiency.

This clone was recorded at least ten times. Read data end 3 residues before the CDR3 end; the end is taken from the germline J gene. The chain uses TRBV2 and TRBJ2-1, with a tentative D call TRBD1 (6 bases). This CDR3 contains 12 residues. V dropped 5 bases and J dropped 9 bases, with 11 bases sitting between them. Germline CDR1 reads SNHLY; CDR2 reads FYNNEI. The CDR3: CASSITGSEQFF. The DNA read from the CDR3 is TGTGCCAGCAGTATCACAGGGAGTGAG.

This clone occurred many times. The read terminates 3 residues before the CDR3 end, so the remaining end is supplied by the germline J gene. This chain links TRBV7-2 with TRBJ2-2, with TRBD2 matching 8 bases. V dropped 3 bases and J dropped 0; count of bases not matched to a gene: 0. The CDR3 runs to 15 residues. Germline V gene lookup returns CDR1 SGHTA and CDR2 FQGNSA. Partial CDR3 DNA: TGTGCCAGCAGCTTTAGCGGGGCGAACACCGGGGAG. Translation gives CASSFSGANTGE. The whole CDR3 reads CASSFSGANTGELFF. The full variable domain, rest sourced from reference TRBV7-2 and TRBJ2-2, is GAGVSQSPSNKVTEKGKDVELRCDPISGHTALYWYRQSLGQGLEFLIYFQGNSAPDKSGLPSDRFSAERTGGSVSTLTIQRTQQEDSAVYLCASSFSGANTGELFFGEGSRLTVL.

This clone was found many times. The CDR3 end is not reached by the read, which stops 3 residues before it; the germline J gene fills it in. The chain recombines TRBV7-3 with TRBJ1-6; D is unclear. Germline assignment: CDR1 SGHTA and CDR2 FQGTGA. The CDR3 extends over 15 amino acids. Trimming removed 2 bases at V and 5 bases at J, with 10 bases between. CDR3 in amino acids: CASSLQGLNNSPLHF. The covered CDR3 bases are TGTGCCAGCAGCTTACAAGGGCTGAATAATTCACCC.

This clone was detected ten times or more. The read finishes 3 residues shy of the CDR3 end, and the germline J gene is used to complete it. The chain links TRBV14 to TRBJ1-6, with unresolved D. The V gene lost 0 bases and the J gene lost 9 bases, with 6 bases spanning the gap. CDR3 length equals 13 residues. CDR1 is SGHDN and CDR2 is FVKESK in the germline V gene. The sequenced part of the CDR3 DNA is TGTGCCAGCAGCCAAGATACAAGTTCACCC. It is translated as CASSQDTSSP. The entire CDR3 sequence reads CASSQDTSSPLHF.

This clone showed up many times. The read ends 3 residues shy of where the CDR3 ends; the end is completed using the germline J gene. This sequence joins TRBV18 and TRBJ2-4; D may be TRBD1 (5 bases). Deletions cut 0 bases from V and 0 bases from J, with 12 bases between. The CDR3 has 17 residues. Germline V gene lookup returns CDR1 KGHSH and CDR2 LQKENI. The chain's CDR3 is CASSPPSGQGAKNIQYF. Incomplete CDR3 DNA: TGTGCCAGCTCACCACCGTCAGGGCAGGGAGCCAAAAACATT.